The 10 T cell receptor beta chains reported below all come from one sample, sequenced in a study of blood T cell repertoires in COVID-19. Data came from immunoSEQ multiplex PCR; TCRdb stores just in-frame clones and leaves some out. The top ten hold roughly 9.8% of the sample, which has a few hundred thousand clones, 86% seen once. The sample comprised peripheral blood. Receptors were obtained from a man aged 35 to 55 who had recovered from COVID-19.

The chain links TRBV19 to TRBJ2-2; D is uncertain. V shed 8 bases and J shed 6 bases, with 10 bases lying between them. The germline CDR1 and CDR2 sequences are LNHDA and SQIVND (reference sequence). The CDR3 has 12 amino acids. CDR3 sequence: CASRPVAGELFF. Here the CDR3 DNA reads TGTGCCAGTCGTCCCGTAGCCGGGGAGCTGTTTTTT.

The chain has TRBV12-1 and TRBJ1-1; the table calls TRBD1, which could not be checked here. TRBV12-1 is assigned pseudogene status. The CDR3 runs 15 residues. CDR3 amino acids: CASSPRGRLNTEAFF. CDR3 sequence (DNA): TGTGCCAGCAGCCCCAGGGGACGGCTGAACACTGAAGCTTTCTTT.

This chain joins TRBV7-7 and TRBJ2-3; 13 bases are a match to TRBD2. Germline trimming cut 4 bases from V and 0 bases from J; bases unmatched to any gene: 10. Germline loops: CDR1 SSHAT, CDR2 FNYEAQ (reference sequence). The CDR3 consists of 19 residues. The CDR3 DNA reads as TGTGCCAGCAGCTCCGGACTAGCGGGAGTCGCGTATAGCACAGATACGCAGTATTTT. Translating it yields CASSSGLAGVAYSTDTQYF.

The chain employs TRBV6-2 or TRBV6-3 and TRBJ1-4; maybe TRBD1 (5 bases). The V end was cut by 5 bases, the J end by 10 bases, with 20 bases between. The germline V gene encodes CDR1 MNHEY and CDR2 SVGEGT. This CDR3 is built from 15 residues. CDR3: CASSIEGPVGGKLFF. CDR3 bases: TGTGCCAGCAGTATCGAGGGGCCGGTGGGAGGAAAACTGTTTTTT.

The DNA of the CDR3 is TGCGCCAGCAGCTTGGTCAGTAGGAGCTCCTACAATGAGCAGTTCTTC. Encoded protein: CASSLVSRSSYNEQFF. This chain joins TRBV5-1 and TRBJ2-1; D is unclear. The CDR3 extends over 16 amino acids. In germline, CDR1 is SGHRS, CDR2 YFSETQ. With 0 bases removed from V and 0 bases from J, the gap between germline ends came to 10 bases. Full variable domain (rest looked up from reference TRBV5-1 and TRBJ2-1): KAGVTQTPRYLIKTRGQQVTLSCSPISGHRSVSWYQQTPGQGLQFLFEYFSETQRNKGNFPGRFSGRQFSNSRSEMNVSTLELGDSALYLCASSLVSRSSYNEQFFGPGTRLTVL.

The rearrangement links TRBV12-3 or TRBV12-4 to TRBJ2-2, with 8 positions matching TRBD2. V gave up 5 bases and J gave up 7 bases; unmatched junction bases: 3. This CDR3 comprises 13 residues. The CDR3 DNA reads TGTGCCAGCAGTCGACTAGCGTTCGGGGAGCTGTTTTTT. Residues: CASSRLAFGELFF.

The rearrangement uses TRBV15 and TRBJ1-2, with D uncertain. The CDR3 length is 15 residues. The germline CDR1 and CDR2 sequences are LNHNV and YYDKDF (reference sequence). Trimming took 0 bases from V and 0 from J, leaving 8 bases between them. This chain's CDR3 is CATSRDTGANYGYTF. Written as DNA, the CDR3 is TGTGCCACCAGCAGAGATACCGGAGCTAACTATGGCTACACCTTC.

The rearrangement uses TRBV10-2 and TRBJ1-1; 7 bases are a match to TRBD1. CDR3 length equals 15 residues. The germline gives CDR1 WSHSY, CDR2 SAAADI. The J segment lost 2 bases and the V segment lost 4 bases, leaving 7 bases of the junction unmatched. The CDR3, as DNA: TGCGCCAGCAGTGCGACGGGACAGAGAAACACTGAAGCTTTCTTT. As protein: CASSATGQRNTEAFF.

V gene TRBV6-2 or TRBV6-3 combines with J gene TRBJ2-1; D remains ambiguous. V gave up 5 bases and J gave up 6 bases, with 5 bases separating them. The germline V gene encodes CDR1 MNHEY and CDR2 SVGEGT. The CDR3 is 11 amino acids. CDR3 nucleotides: TGTGCCAGCAGTCTCGTCAATGAGCAGTTCTTC. It translates to CASSLVNEQFF.

The V gene is TRBV18, the J gene TRBJ1-5; D uncertain. The V and J ends lost 3 bases and 6 bases respectively, with 9 bases between them. This CDR3 has 13 residues. The germline V gene has CDR1 KGHSH and CDR2 LQKENI. CDR3 sequence (DNA): TGTGCCAGCTCACCTGGGCGAACTCAGCCCCAGCATTTT. Translation: CASSPGRTQPQHF.